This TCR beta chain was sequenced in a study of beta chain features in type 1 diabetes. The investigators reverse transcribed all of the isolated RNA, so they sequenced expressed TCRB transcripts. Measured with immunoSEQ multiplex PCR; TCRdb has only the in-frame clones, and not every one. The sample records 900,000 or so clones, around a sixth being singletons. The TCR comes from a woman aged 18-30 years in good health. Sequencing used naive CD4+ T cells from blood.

CDR3 residues: CASSWSHGTEAFF. The CDR3 DNA reads TGTGCCAGCAGTTGGAGCCATGGCACTGAAGCTTTCTTT. This chain joins TRBV6-5 and TRBJ1-1; D gene uncertain. This CDR3 has 13 residues. Trimming left V 4 bases short and J 4 bases short, with 10 bases between. Germline CDR1 is MNHEY and CDR2 is SVGAGI.